The table lists the clone carrying this T cell receptor (beta chain) with a few counts. Its antigen is not identified. The CDR3 has 15 residues. V was trimmed by 2 bases and J by 4 bases, leaving 11 bases between them. In germline, CDR1 is PRHDT, CDR2 FYEKMQ (reference sequence). Using immunoSEQ multiplex PCR, the repertoire was profiled, and TCRdb retains in-frame clones only, with some absent. The table records 95,000 to 150,000 clones, roughly 84% of them present only once. This specimen comes from a study of T cell responses to AZD1222 COVID-19 vaccine. About the research overall: Pooled samples include second doses given at about 4 or 12 weeks.

Broader study findings: Among vaccine-associated CD4 TCRs, coverage spanned spike, with dominance at 160-218 and 743-854. Most donors were white British and more were female, and clonal diversity was possibly underestimated.

The source material was peripheral blood, sampled on day 0 of AZD1222 vaccination. The clonotype comes from an adult in good health. V and J are TRBV13 and TRBJ1-4; D uncertain. The CDR3 spells CASSLKFGSNEKLFF. Written as DNA, the CDR3 is TGTGCCAGCAGCTTAAAATTTGGGAGTAATGAAAAACTGTTTTTT.